This T cell receptor (beta chain) was retrieved from a study of blood T cell repertoires in COVID-19 (dated by TCRdb to the early 2020s). For context, the study as a whole: Samples from collaborators originated in the United States, Italy and Spain and spanned both the acute and convalescent phases of COVID-19. The dataset comprised deeply sampled blood TCRbeta repertoires from subjects exposed to, actively infected with, or recovered from COVID-19. Where HLA class I and class II types were available, the types were taken from metadata supplied by the sample provider, not from assay-based typing. The repertoires were made available in a free public database intended to serve as a resource for research on the immune response to SARS-CoV-2. The sample metadata nearly always contained a de-identified subject ID, COVID-19 status, age in years and sex. The prospective study material was composed of cDNA or gDNA derived from T cells, B-cell-depleted T cells, or PBMCs. The samples were drawn from two sources: the first 160 participants of the ongoing ImmuneRACE study, and about 1,300 subjects contributed by 6 global collaborators.

As to this clone: No cognate antigen has been identified for it. No base quality values were provided; no much bigger clone lies one nucleotide off.

The CDR3 covers 12 residues, taking in both the cysteine and the phenylalanine. Only the CDR3 DNA stays, 36 bases, in frame from base 1. CDR1 and CDR2 are drawn from the germline V gene (reference sequence): MNHEY, SMNVEV. Between the V and J ends, shortened by 8 bases and 1 base respectively, the junction contains 8 bases. Another Seattle source contributed samples from volunteer blood donors who had recovered from COVID-19. Whole blood was collected in K2EDTA tubes by collaborating institutions according to the institutions' own protocols. Collaborator samples were shipped for TCRbeta analysis as frozen whole blood, isolated PBMCs, or DNA extracted from either sample type. TCRbeta CDR3 regions were amplified from genomic DNA using the immunoSEQ Assay, a bias-controlled multiplex PCR. Turning to the authors' computational methods: Nucleated cell counts per sample were estimated from amplification of reference gene primers within the assay. To quantify the absolute abundance of each unique TCRbeta CDR3 rearrangement, sequence reads were collapsed and filtered. For each sample, productive Simpson clonality was calculated by taking the square root of Simpson's diversity index across productive rearrangements. The source is immuneACCESS, and TCRdb retained only in-frame sequences with V and J called. Part of the clones is not carried over; for the studies checked, unresolved V genes explain less than half of this, and the remainder is unexplained. V, J and clone size reflect that table, while D and trimming were determined from the DNA. The sample table records roughly 300,000 clones; 80% to 90% of these occur just once. The leading ten clones occupy 9.4% of the sample.

The investigation overall reported the following: Clinical and demographic metadata were provided uncurated, with the amount varying by source and participant.

The receptor's source is a woman aged 50 to 60 who had recovered from COVID-19. Here the chain combines TRBV27 and TRBJ1-1; the D gene is unclear. What was sequenced was peripheral blood. The CDR3 here reads CASWRANTEAFF. The bases read TGTGCCAGCTGGAGGGCGAACACTGAAGCTTTCTTT.